One and the same sample provided the 7 T cell receptor beta chains below, sequenced in a study of CD8 T cells in ankylosing spondylitis. TCRdb called the 5' RACE reads again in MiXCR, with one record for every CDR3 protein. The sample yields 300,000 to 350,000 distinct CDR3 sequences, about a fifth seen once. The sample comprised blood, either unsorted or a sorted T cell fraction (not recorded which). These receptors were obtained from a female donor with ankylosing spondylitis or in good health (not recorded which).

Comment on this clonotype: Sequence at one end of the junction differs from germline and may be a read error. The chain recombines TRBV12-3 or TRBV12-4 with TRBJ2-2, with D perhaps TRBD1 (5 bases). The CDR3 consists of 12 residues. CDR3 sequence: CGSSPGTGELFF. As DNA, the CDR3 is TGTGGCAGCAGTCCAGGGACCGGGGAGCTGTTTTTT.

The V and J genes are TRBV6-5 and TRBJ2-1, with 16 bases matching TRBD2. Germline-derived CDR1 and CDR2 are MNHEY and SVGAGI. This CDR3 has 17 residues. Trimming removed 0 bases from V and 9 bases from J; junction bases left unmatched: 5. The CDR3 DNA is TGTGCCAGCAGTTACTCTTGGGGACTAGCGGGGGGGGGTGAGCAGTTCTTC. It translates to CASSYSWGLAGGGEQFF.

The chain joins TRBV30 to TRBJ1-1, with 7 bases identical to TRBD1. The V and J ends lost 5 bases and 3 bases, in that order; junction bases with no gene match: 0. Germline CDR1 GTSNPN, CDR2 SVGIG (reference sequence). The length of the CDR3 is 11 residues. As DNA, the CDR3 is TGTGCCTGGGACAGGGACACTGAAGCTTTCTTT. It is translated as CAWDRDTEAFF.

The J gene is TRBJ2-2, the V gene TRBV5-1; the D is unclear. The CDR3 has 14 amino acids. Per the germline V gene, CDR1 is SGHRS and CDR2 is YFSETQ. Trimming cost V 6 bases and J 7 bases, with 16 bases left between them. CDR3 in amino acids: CASTLAQHSGELFF. Here the CDR3 DNA reads TGCGCCAGCACCCTGGCCCAGCACAGCGGGGAGCTGTTTTTT.

The CDR3 sequence is CATSGHMDISNQPQHF. For the CDR3, the DNA is TGTGCCACCAGTGGACACATGGACATTAGCAATCAGCCCCAGCATTTT. The rearrangement joins TRBV24-1 to TRBJ1-5, with D tentatively TRBD1 (5 bases). V was clipped by 5 bases and J by 0 bases, with 13 bases between them. Germline V gene data show CDR1 as KGHDR and CDR2 as SFDVKD. The CDR3 contains 16 residues.

The chain recombines TRBV2 with TRBJ2-5; 8 nucleotides line up with TRBD1. This CDR3 has 14 amino acids. The germline V gene encodes CDR1 SNHLY and CDR2 FYNNEI. V was clipped by 3 bases and J by 7 bases; unmatched bases: 7. CDR3 sequence: CASSDGRTGGTQYF. CDR3 nucleotide sequence: TGTGCCAGCAGTGATGGACGCACAGGGGGGACCCAGTACTTC.

This clonotype was seen a few times. J is TRBJ2-1 and V is TRBV10-3, with 7 bases that match TRBD2. Trimming removed 4 bases from V and 9 bases from J; junction bases left unmatched: 15. This CDR3 has 16 amino acids. Germline lookup yields CDR1 ENHRY and CDR2 SYGVKD. In nucleotides, the CDR3 is TGTGCCATCAGTGTCCTTAGTGAGCGGGAAGTAGGTGAGCAGTTCTTC. It is translated as CAISVLSEREVGEQFF.